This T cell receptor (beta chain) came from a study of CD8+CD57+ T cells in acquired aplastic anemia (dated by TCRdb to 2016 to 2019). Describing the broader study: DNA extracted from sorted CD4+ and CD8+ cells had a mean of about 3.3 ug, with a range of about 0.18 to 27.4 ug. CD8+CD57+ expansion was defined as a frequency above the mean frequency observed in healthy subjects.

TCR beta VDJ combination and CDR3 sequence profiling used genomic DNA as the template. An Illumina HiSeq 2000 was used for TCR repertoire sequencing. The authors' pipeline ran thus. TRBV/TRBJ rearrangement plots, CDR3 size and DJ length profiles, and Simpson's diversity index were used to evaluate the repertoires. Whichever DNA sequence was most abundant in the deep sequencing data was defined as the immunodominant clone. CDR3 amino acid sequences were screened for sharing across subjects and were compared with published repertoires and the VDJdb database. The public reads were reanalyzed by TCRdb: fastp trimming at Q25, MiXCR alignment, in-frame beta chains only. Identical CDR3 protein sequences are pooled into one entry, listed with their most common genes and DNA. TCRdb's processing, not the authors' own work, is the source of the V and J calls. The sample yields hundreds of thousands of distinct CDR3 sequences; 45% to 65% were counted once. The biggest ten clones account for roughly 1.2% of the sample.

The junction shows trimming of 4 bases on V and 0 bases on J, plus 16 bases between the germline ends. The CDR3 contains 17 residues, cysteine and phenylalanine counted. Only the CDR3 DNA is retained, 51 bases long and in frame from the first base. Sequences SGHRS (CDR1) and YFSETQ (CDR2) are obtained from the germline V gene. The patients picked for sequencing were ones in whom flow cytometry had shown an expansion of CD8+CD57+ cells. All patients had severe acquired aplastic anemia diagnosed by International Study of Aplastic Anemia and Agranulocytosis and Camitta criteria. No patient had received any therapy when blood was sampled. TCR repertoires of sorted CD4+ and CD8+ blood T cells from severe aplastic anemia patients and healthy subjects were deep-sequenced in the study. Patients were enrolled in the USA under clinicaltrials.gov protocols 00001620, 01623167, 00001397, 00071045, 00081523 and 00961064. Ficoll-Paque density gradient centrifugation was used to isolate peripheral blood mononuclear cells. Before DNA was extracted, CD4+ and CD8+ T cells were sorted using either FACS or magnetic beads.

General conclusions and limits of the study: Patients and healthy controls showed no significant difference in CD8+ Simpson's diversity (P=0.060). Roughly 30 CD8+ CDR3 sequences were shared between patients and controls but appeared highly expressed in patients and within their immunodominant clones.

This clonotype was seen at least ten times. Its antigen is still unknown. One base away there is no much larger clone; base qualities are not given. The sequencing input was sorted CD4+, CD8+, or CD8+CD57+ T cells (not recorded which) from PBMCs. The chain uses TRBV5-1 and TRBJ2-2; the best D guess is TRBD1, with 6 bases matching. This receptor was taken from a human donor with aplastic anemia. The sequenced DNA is TGCGCCAGCAGCCTAGTGCTACAGGGAACGAACACCGGGGAGCTGTTTTTT. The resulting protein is CASSLVLQGTNTGELFF.